This is a list of T cell receptor beta chains from one sample in a study of OX40 agonist ivuxolimab in advanced cancers. Here immunoSEQ multiplex PCR was the method, and the copy in TCRdb shows in-frame clones only, minus some. The repertoire holds approximately 130,000 clones, with 90% as singletons. The material sequenced was CD4+ or CD8+ T cells sorted from blood, taken in a trial of the OX40 agonist ivuxolimab. These receptors originate from an adult with an advanced solid tumor such as melanoma, head and neck, liver or kidney cancer. Both conserved end residues are part of each CDR3. Each record gives: clone size, J gene, V gene, D gene, CDR3 DNA, CDR3 protein. A D gene is named only where the DNA matches it firmly. Clone size appears in some rows only: once, few, many, or a class for an expanded clone.

>NA|TRBJ2-3|TRBV18|NA
TGTGCCAGCTCAAATTTGGGCTCCACAGATACGCAGTATTTT
CASSNLGSTDTQYF
>NA|TRBJ1-2|TRBV5-8|NA
TGCGCCAGCAGCCAAGACAAAAGCTATGGCTACACCTTC
CASSQDKSYGYTF
>NA|TRBJ1-4|TRBV7-3|NA
TGTGCCAGCAGCTTAGCACGGGGGGCTAATGAAAAACTGTTTTTT
CASSLARGANEKLFF
>NA|TRBJ2-1|TRBV5-1|TRBD1
TGCGCCAGCAGCTTACAGGGGCCCTACAATGAGCAGTTCTTC
CASSLQGPYNEQFF
>once|TRBJ2-1|TRBV19|TRBD2
TGTGCCAGTAGTATAACCGGGACTAGTAGGTGGAGTGAGCAGTTCTTC
CASSITGTSRWSEQFF
>NA|TRBJ2-1|TRBV29-1|NA
TGCAGCGTTGAAGGAGCGGGCGGTTACAATGAGCAGTTCTTC
CSVEGAGGYNEQFF
>NA|TRBJ2-7|TRBV5-1|TRBD1
TGCGCCAGCAGCTTGGCTCTGGACAGGGCCTCCTACGAGCAGTACTTC
CASSLALDRASYEQYF
>NA|TRBJ2-3|TRBV6-1|NA
TGTGCCAGCAGTGAAGCCAGAGATACGCAGTATTTT
CASSEARDTQYF
>NA|TRBJ2-7|TRBV4-3|NA
TGCGCCAGCAGCCAAGATTATTATCATCCTGATCGGGGATGGCAGTCCGAGCAGTACTTC
CASSQDYYHPDRGWQSEQYF
>NA|TRBJ1-1|TRBV7-9|NA
TGTGCCAGCCCCGGCCATGGCAGGAACACTGAAGCTTTCTTT
CASPGHGRNTEAFF
>NA|TRBJ2-5|TRBV5-1|TRBD1
TGCGCCAGCAGTCGGGACAGGGGCGCTCGAACCCACGAGACCCAGTACTTC
CASSRDRGARTHETQYF
>NA|TRBJ2-7|TRBV5-4|TRBD1
TGTGCCAGCCGGGCGAGACAGGGGGGTTCCTACGAGCAGTACTTC
CASRARQGGSYEQYF
>once|TRBJ2-2|TRBV25-1|TRBD2
TGTGCCAGCAGTGAGTCCCTAGCGGGATTCACCGGGGAGCTGTTTTTT
CASSESLAGFTGELFF
>NA|TRBJ2-5|TRBV5-1|TRBD2
TGCGCCAGCAGCCCCCTAAGGGCGGCTAGCGGGGAGACCCAGTACTTC
CASSPLRAASGETQYF
>NA|TRBJ2-2|TRBV27|NA
TGTGCCAGCAGCCCCTACCGGGCAGCCCGGTTCGGGGAGCTGTTTTTT
CASSPYRAARFGELFF
>NA|TRBJ2-2|TRBV7-2|TRBD1
TGTGCCAGCAGCTCAAGGGGGCGCGGCACCGGGGAGCTGTTTTTT
CASSSRGRGTGELFF
>NA|TRBJ1-3|TRBV5-1|TRBD1
TGCGCCAGCAGCCAGGGGGGTATCGGAAACACCATATATTTT
CASSQGGIGNTIYF
>NA|TRBJ1-3|TRBV28|NA
TGTGCCAGCACTACTTCTCGCTCTGGAAACACCATATATTTT
CASTTSRSGNTIYF
>once|TRBJ2-2|TRBV6-4|NA
TGTGCCAGCAGTGACTCACAAATCGCGAACACCGGGGAGCTGTTTTTT
CASSDSQIANTGELFF
>once|TRBJ1-1|TRBV28|NA
TGTGCCAGCAGTCACACCCGGGGTGAACATACTGAAGCTTTCTTT
CASSHTRGEHTEAFF
>NA|TRBJ1-1|TRBV6-5|NA
TGTGCCAGCCGCGGCAGGGTTGGCACTGAAGCTTTCTTT
CASRGRVGTEAFF
>NA|TRBJ1-5|TRBV4-2|NA
TGTGCCAGCAGCCAAGAACCTCATCAGTCCCAGCATTTT
CASSQEPHQSQHF
>NA|TRBJ2-1|TRBV7-2|TRBD1
TGTGCCAGCAGCTTAGCCTACGACAGGGAGTCGCGCTTCTTC
CASSLAYDRESRFF
>NA|TRBJ2-5|TRBV7-2|TRBD2
TGTGCCAGCAGCCGAGCGGGAGGGATGGAGACCCAGTACTTC
CASSRAGGMETQYF